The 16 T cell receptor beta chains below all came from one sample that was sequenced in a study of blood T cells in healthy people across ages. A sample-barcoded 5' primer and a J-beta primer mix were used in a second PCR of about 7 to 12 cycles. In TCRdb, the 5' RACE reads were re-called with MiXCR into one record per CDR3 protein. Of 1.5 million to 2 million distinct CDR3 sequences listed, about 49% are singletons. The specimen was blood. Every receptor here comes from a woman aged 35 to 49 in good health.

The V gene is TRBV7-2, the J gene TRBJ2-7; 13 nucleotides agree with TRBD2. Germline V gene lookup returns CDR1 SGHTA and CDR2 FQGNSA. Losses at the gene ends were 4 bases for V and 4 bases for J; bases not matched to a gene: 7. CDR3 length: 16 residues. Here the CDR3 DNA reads TGTGCCAGCAGCTCCGGACTAGCGGGGGTAACGTACGAGCAGTACTTC. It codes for CASSSGLAGVTYEQYF.

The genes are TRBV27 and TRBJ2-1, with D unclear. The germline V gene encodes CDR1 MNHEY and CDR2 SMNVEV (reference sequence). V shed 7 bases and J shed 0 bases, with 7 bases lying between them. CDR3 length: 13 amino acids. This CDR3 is CASKLSSYNEQFF. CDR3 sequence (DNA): TGTGCCAGCAAACTGAGCTCCTACAATGAGCAGTTCTTC.

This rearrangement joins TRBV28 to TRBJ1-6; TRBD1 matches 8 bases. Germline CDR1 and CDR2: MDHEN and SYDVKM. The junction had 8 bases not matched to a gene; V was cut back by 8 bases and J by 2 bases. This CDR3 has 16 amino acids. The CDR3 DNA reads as TGTGCCAGCGGACGAGGACAGGGCCCCTATAATTCACCCCTCCACTTT. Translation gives CASGRGQGPYNSPLHF. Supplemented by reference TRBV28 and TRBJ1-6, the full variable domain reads DVKVTQSSRYLVKRTGEKVFLECVQDMDHENMFWYRQDPGLGLRLIYFSYDVKMKEKGDIPEGYSVSREKKERFSLILESASTNQTSMYLCASGRGQGPYNSPLHFGNGTRLTVT.

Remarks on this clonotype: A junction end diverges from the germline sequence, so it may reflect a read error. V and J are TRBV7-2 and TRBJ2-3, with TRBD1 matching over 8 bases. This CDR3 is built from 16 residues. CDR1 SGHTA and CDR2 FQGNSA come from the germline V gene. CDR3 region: CASSRYRGVGTDMQYF. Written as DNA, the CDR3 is TGTGCCAGCAGCCGCTACAGGGGGGTAGGAACAGATATGCAGTATTTT.

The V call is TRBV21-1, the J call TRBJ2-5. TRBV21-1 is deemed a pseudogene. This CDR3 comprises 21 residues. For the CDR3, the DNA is TGTGCCAGCAGCAAAGTTTCCATCGACCTAAGTAGAATGCTCTTGGAAGAGACCCAGTACTTC. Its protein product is CASSKVSIDLSRMLLEETQYF.

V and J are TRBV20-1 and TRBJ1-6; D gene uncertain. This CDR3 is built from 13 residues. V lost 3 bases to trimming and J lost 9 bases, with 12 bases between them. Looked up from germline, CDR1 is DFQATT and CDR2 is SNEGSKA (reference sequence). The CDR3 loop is CSASEKEASPLHF. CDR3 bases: TGCAGTGCTAGCGAGAAGGAAGCTTCACCCCTCCACTTT.

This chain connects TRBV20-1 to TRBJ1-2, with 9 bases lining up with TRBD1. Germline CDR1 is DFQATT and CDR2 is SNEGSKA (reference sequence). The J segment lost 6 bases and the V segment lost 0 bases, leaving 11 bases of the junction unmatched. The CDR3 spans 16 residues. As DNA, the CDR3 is TGCAGTGCTAGAGATCTGGGACAGGGCAGGGGGAATGGCTACACCTTC. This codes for CSARDLGQGRGNGYTF.

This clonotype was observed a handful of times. In DNA form, the CDR3 reads TGTGCCAGCAGCCCTACACAGCGCAACGAGCAGTACTTC. It translates to CASSPTQRNEQYF. The chain uses TRBV27 and TRBJ2-7; D gene unclear. Trimming took 6 bases from V and 5 from J, leaving 14 bases between them. The CDR3 consists of 13 residues. In germline, CDR1 is MNHEY, CDR2 SMNVEV (reference sequence).

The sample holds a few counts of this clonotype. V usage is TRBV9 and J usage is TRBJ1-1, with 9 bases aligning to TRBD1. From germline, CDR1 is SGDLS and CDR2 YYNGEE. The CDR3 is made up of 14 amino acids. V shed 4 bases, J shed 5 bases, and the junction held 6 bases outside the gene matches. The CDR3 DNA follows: TGTGCCAGCAGCCCTCGGGACAGGGTGACTGAAGCTTTCTTT. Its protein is CASSPRDRVTEAFF.

The CDR3 is CSARNDLGPLQETQYF. The CDR3 nucleotides read TGCAGTGCTAGAAACGATCTAGGCCCGCTACAAGAGACCCAGTACTTC. The chain has TRBV20-1 and TRBJ2-5; D remains unclear. With 2 bases removed from V and 2 bases from J, the gap between germline ends came to 18 bases. The CDR3 is 16 amino acids. From germline, CDR1 is DFQATT and CDR2 SNEGSKA (reference sequence).

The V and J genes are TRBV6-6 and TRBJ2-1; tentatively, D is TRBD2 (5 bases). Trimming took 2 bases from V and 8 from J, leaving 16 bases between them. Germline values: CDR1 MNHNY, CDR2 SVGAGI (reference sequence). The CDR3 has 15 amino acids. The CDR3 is CASSYAGTPGDEQFF. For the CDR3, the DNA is TGTGCCAGCAGTTACGCGGGCACACCCGGCGATGAGCAGTTCTTC.

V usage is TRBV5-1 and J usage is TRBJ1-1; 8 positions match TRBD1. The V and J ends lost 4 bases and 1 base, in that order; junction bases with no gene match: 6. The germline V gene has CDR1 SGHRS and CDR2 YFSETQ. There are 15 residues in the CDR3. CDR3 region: CASSRDRTPNTEAFF. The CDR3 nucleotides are TGCGCCAGCAGCAGGGACAGGACACCGAACACTGAAGCTTTCTTT. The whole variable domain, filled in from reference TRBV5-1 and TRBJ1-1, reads KAGVTQTPRYLIKTRGQQVTLSCSPISGHRSVSWYQQTPGQGLQFLFEYFSETQRNKGNFPGRFSGRQFSNSRSEMNVSTLELGDSALYLCASSRDRTPNTEAFFGQGTRLTVV.

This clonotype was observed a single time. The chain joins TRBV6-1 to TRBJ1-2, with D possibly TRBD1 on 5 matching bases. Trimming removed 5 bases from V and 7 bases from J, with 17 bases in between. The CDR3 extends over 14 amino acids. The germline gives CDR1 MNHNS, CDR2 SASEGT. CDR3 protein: CASSKTGLLGGYTF. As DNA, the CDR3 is TGTGCCAGCAGTAAGACGGGACTACTTGGTGGCTACACCTTC.

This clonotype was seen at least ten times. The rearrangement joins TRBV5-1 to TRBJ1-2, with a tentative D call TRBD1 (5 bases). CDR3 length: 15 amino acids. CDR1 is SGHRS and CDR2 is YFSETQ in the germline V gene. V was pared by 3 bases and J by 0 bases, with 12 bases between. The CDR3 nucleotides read TGCGCCAGCAGCTCCGACCCCAGGGCTAACTATGGCTACACCTTC. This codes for CASSSDPRANYGYTF.

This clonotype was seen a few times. The CDR3 nucleotides are TGTGCCAGCGTTCCTGAGCAGTTCTTC. Its protein is CASVPEQFF. This chain links TRBV6-5 with TRBJ2-1; D is unresolved. The CDR3 runs to 9 residues. Germline CDR1 and CDR2: MNHEY and SVGAGI. V lost 8 bases and J lost 9, with 5 bases in between.

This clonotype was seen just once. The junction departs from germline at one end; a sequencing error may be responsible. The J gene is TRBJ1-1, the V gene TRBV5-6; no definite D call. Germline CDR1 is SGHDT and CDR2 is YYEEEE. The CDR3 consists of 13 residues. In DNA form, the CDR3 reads TGTGCCAGCAGCGTGAATAGGAACGCTGAAGCTTTCTTT. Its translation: CASSVNRNAEAFF.